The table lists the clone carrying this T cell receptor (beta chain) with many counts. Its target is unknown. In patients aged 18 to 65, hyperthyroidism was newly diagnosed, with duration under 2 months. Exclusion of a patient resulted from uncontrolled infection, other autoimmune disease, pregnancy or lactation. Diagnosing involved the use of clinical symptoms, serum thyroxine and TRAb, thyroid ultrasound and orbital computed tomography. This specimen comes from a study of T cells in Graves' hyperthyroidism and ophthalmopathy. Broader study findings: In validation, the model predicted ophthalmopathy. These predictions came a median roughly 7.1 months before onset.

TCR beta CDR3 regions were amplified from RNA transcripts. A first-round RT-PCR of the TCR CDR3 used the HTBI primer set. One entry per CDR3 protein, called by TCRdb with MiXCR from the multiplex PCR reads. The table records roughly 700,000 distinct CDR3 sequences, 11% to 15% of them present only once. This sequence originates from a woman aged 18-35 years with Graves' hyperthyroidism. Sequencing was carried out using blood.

CDR3 DNA sequence: TGTGCCAGCAGTAGTGGACAGCCTTCTAACTATGGCTACACCTTC. This sequence encodes CASSSGQPSNYGYTF. This chain links TRBV27 with TRBJ1-2; a weak D match, TRBD1 (6 bases). Germline V lookup: CDR1 MNHEY, CDR2 SMNVEV (reference sequence). With 5 bases removed from V and 0 bases from J, the gap between germline ends came to 13 bases. The CDR3 runs 15 residues.